This entry features one T cell receptor (beta chain) sequence. Its antigen is unknown. Libraries were prepared by immunoSEQ multiplex PCR; TCRdb keeps only in-frame clonotypes and omits some of them. The top ten clones hold 4.5% to 7% of a sample with about 78,000 clones, about nine tenths of them seen once. Time point denoted: blood 4 weeks post-SBRT, at nephrectomy. Noted treatment: 15 Gy SBRT to primary tumor, nephrectomy 4 weeks later. Nephrectomy followed 15 Gy stereotactic body radiation by 4 weeks. Blood was sampled at baseline, 2 weeks and 4 weeks after SBRT. These data originate in a study of radiation and T cells in renal cell carcinoma. Germline trimming cut 4 bases from V and 6 bases from J; bases unmatched to any gene: 3. The CDR3 has 14 amino acids. Germline V CDR1 and CDR2: SGHRS, YFSETQ. Study-level results: Without pretreatment biopsies, baseline tumor clonotype presence was undetermined.

Sequencing was performed on blood, taken from a patient whose treatment included radiotherapy and nephrectomy. This rearrangement joins TRBV5-1 to TRBJ1-6; 8 bases fit TRBD1. This receptor was identified in a woman aged 65 to 85 with renal cell carcinoma. The CDR3 DNA sequence: TGCGCCAGCAGCCAGGACAGGGTTAATTCACCCCTCCACTTT. Translating it yields CASSQDRVNSPLHF.